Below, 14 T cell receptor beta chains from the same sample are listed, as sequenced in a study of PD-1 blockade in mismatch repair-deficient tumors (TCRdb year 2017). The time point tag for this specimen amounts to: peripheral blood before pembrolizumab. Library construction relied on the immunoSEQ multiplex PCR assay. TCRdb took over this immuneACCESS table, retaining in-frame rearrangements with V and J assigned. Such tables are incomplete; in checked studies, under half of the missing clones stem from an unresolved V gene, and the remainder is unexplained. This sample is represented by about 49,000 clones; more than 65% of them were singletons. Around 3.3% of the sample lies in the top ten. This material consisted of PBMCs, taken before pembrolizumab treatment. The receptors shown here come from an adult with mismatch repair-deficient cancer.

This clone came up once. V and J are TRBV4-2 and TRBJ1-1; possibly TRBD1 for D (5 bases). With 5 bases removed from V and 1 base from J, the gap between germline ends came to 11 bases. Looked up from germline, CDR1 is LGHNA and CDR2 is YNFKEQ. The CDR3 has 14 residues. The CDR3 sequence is CASSISTANTEAFF. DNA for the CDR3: TGTGCCAGCAGCATATCGACAGCGAACACTGAAGCTTTCTTT.

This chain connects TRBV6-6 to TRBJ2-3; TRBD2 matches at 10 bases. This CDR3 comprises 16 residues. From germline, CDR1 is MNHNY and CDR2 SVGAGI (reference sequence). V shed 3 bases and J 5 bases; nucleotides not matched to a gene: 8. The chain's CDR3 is CASSYSPLAGEDTQYF. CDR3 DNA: TGTGCCAGCAGTTATAGTCCCCTAGCGGGAGAAGATACGCAGTATTTT.

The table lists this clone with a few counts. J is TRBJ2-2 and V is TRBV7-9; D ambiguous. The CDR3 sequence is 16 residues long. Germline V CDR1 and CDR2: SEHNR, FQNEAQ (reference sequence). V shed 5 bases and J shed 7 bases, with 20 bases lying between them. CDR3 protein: CASSPNREPGLGELFF. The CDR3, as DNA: TGTGCCAGCAGCCCCAACCGTGAACCCGGGCTCGGGGAGCTGTTTTTT.

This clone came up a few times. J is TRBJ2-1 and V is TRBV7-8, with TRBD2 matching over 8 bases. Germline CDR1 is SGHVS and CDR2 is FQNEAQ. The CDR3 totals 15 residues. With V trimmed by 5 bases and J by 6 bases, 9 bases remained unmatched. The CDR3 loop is CASSAAGTRGNEQFF. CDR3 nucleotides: TGTGCCAGCAGCGCCGCCGGGACTAGGGGCAATGAGCAGTTCTTC.

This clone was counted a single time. The CDR3 loop reads CASSFVGTSGVNEQFF. The CDR3 DNA follows: TGCGCCAGCAGCTTTGTCGGGACTAGCGGGGTCAATGAGCAGTTCTTC. The chain is built from TRBV5-1 and TRBJ2-1; 13 bases are a match to TRBD2. The CDR3 runs 16 residues. CDR1 is SGHRS, CDR2 YFSETQ, per germline. Trimming took 2 bases from V and 6 from J; bases not matched to a gene: 5.

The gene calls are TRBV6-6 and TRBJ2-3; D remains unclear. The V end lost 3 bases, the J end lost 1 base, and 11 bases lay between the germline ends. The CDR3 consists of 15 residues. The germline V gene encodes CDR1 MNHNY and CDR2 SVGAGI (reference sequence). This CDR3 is CASSYSDLGTDTQYF. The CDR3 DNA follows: TGTGCCAGCAGTTATTCGGATCTGGGCACAGATACGCAGTATTTT.

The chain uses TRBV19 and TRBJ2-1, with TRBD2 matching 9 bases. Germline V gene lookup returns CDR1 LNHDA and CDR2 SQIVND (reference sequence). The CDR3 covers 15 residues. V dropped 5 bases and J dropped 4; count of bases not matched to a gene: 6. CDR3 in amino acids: CASSLGAGGYNEQFF. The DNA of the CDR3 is TGTGCCAGTAGTTTAGGGGCGGGAGGGTACAATGAGCAGTTCTTC. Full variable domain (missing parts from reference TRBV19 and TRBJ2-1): DGGITQSPKYLFRKEGQNVTLSCEQNLNHDAMYWYRQDPGQGLRLIYYSQIVNDFQKGDIAEGYSVSREKKESFPLTVTSAQKNPTAFYLCASSLGAGGYNEQFFGPGTRLTVL.

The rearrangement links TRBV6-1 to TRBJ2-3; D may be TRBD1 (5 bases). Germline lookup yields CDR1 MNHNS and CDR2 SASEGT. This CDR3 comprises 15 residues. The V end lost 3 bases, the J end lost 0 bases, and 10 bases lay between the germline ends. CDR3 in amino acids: CASSEKGYSTDTQYF. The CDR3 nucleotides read TGTGCCAGCAGTGAGAAGGGGTATAGCACAGATACGCAGTATTTT.

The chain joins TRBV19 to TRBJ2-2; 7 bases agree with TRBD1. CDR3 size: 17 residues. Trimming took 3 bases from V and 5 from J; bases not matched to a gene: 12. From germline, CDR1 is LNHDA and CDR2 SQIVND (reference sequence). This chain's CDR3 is CASSIRVTGSRTGELFF. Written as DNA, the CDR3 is TGTGCCAGTAGTATTAGGGTGACAGGGAGCCGAACCGGGGAGCTGTTTTTT.

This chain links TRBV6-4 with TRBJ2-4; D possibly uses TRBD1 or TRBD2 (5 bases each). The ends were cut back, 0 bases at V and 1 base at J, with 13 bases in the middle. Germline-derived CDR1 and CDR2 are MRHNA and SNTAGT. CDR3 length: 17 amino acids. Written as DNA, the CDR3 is TGTGCCAGCAGTGACTCGAGGGGAAGACGCGCCAAAAACATTCAGTACTTC. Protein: CASSDSRGRRAKNIQYF.

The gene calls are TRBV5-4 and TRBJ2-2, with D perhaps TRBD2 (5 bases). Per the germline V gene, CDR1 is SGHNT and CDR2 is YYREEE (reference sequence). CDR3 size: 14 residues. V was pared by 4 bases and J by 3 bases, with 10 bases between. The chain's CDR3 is CASSPTTHTGELFF. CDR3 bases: TGTGCCAGCAGCCCGACTACGCACACCGGGGAGCTGTTTTTT.

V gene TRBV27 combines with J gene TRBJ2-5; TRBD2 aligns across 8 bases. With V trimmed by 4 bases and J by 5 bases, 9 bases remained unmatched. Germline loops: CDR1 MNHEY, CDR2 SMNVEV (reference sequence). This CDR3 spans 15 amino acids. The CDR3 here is CASSSGTRSLETQYF. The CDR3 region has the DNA TGTGCCAGCAGTTCAGGGACTAGGAGTTTGGAGACCCAGTACTTC.

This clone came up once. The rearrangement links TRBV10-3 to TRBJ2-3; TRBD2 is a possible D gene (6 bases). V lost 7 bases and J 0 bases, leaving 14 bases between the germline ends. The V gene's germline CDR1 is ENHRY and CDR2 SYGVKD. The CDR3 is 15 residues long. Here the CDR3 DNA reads TGTGCCATCACCCTGCGGGACGGTAGCACAGATACGCAGTATTTT. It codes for CAITLRDGSTDTQYF.

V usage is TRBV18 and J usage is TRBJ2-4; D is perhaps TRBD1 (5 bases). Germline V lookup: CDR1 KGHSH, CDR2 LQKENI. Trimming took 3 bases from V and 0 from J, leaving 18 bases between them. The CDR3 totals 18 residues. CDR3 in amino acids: CASSPDRYPFVAKNIQYF. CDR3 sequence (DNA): TGTGCCAGCTCACCCGACAGATACCCCTTCGTAGCCAAAAACATTCAGTACTTC. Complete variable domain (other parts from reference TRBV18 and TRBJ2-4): NAGVMQNPRHLVRRRGQEARLRCSPMKGHSHVYWYRQLPEEGLKFMVYLQKENIIDESGMPKERFSAEFPKEGPSILRIQQVVRGDSAAYFCASSPDRYPFVAKNIQYFGAGTRLSVL.